Included here is one TCR beta chain sequence, with context. This record belongs to a study of blood T cells in healthy people across ages. Primers used in a second PCR of about 7 to 12 cycles were a sample-barcoded 5' primer and a J-beta primer mix. TCRdb redid the calling of the 5' RACE reads with MiXCR, one entry per CDR3 protein. This repertoire shows 1 million or so distinct CDR3 sequences, about 25% found once; its top ten account for 0.65% to 0.75%. Collection of around 10 milliliters of peripheral blood was performed for each donor. There were at least 6 micrograms of total RNA extracted from every sample. Trimming shortened V by 5 bases and J by 0 bases, and 11 bases separated the two germline ends. CDR3 length: 15 amino acids. A further study also used this sample, focusing on T cells of mothers and their children.

This chain joins TRBV12-3 or TRBV12-4 and TRBJ2-4; D not certain. This TCR came from a girl aged 2 to 10 in good health. The source material was blood. The CDR3 region has the DNA TGTGCCAGCAGTATAGGGTACTTAGCCAAAAACATTCAGTACTTC. It specifies CASSIGYLAKNIQYF.